This TCR beta chain was captured by sequencing in a study of blood T cell repertoires in COVID-19. For the study at large: Sites across the United States, Italy and Spain contributed samples from acute and convalescent COVID-19. Sources were T cells, B-cell-depleted T cells, or PBMCs; the material itself was cDNA or gDNA.

CDR3 length: 15 amino acids. V lost 7 bases to trimming and J lost 4 bases; unmatched junction nucleotides: 11. Germline V gives CDR1 LNHDA, CDR2 SQIVND (reference sequence). In the original analysis: Amplification with reference gene primers provided the estimates of nucleated cell counts. Produced via immunoSEQ multiplex PCR; TCRdb's table is partial and in-frame only. D and trimming were read from the DNA, whereas the V and J calls and clone size are those reported in that table. This repertoire shows some 530,000 clones, approximately 85% found once; its top ten account for 3% to 4%. This chain joins TRBV19 and TRBJ1-2; 8 bases line up with TRBD1. This sequence originates from a human donor in a cohort sampled during active COVID-19. Sequenced material: peripheral blood. The CDR3 nucleotides are TGTGCCAGTAAGAACGACAGGGGTTGGAGCTATGGCTACACCTTC. Translated: CASKNDRGWSYGYTF.